A single sample is the source of the 27 T cell receptor beta chains below, sequenced in a study of response to subunit inactivated influenza vaccine. TCRdb re-called the RT-PCR reads through MiXCR, storing one row per CDR3 protein. The sample carries about 520,000 distinct CDR3 sequences, 6% to 9% recorded once. The sequenced sample was PBMCs from blood, obtained around 2 years after vaccination. Every receptor here comes from a man aged 50-75 years who received an inactivated influenza vaccine.

In its sample, this clonotype was seen a few times. The rearrangement links TRBV10-3 to TRBJ2-3, with D unclear. The CDR3 is 15 amino acids. V was trimmed by 0 bases and J by 0 bases, leaving 7 bases between them. Per the germline V gene, CDR1 is ENHRY and CDR2 is SYGVKD. In DNA form, the CDR3 reads TGTGCCATCAGTGAGTCGTCACCAAGCACAGATACGCAGTATTTT. As protein: CAISESSPSTDTQYF.

This clonotype was picked up a small number of times. The J gene is TRBJ1-2, the V gene TRBV5-5; 10 nucleotides line up with TRBD1. The CDR3 is made up of 14 amino acids. Germline CDR1 SGHKS, CDR2 YYEKEE (reference sequence). V shed 4 bases and J 5 bases; nucleotides not matched to a gene: 5. The CDR3, as DNA: TGTGCCAGCAGCCGTGGGACAGGGGAGTATGGCTACACCTTC. It specifies CASSRGTGEYGYTF.

This clonotype was seen at least ten times. As DNA, the CDR3 is TGTGCCAGCAGCTTGGATGCAGGGGGAGTGTGGCCCCAGCATTTT. Amino acid sequence: CASSLDAGGVWPQHF. The gene calls are TRBV5-5 and TRBJ1-5; TRBD1 matches 7 bases. CDR1 and CDR2 from the germline V gene are SGHKS and YYEKEE (reference sequence). The CDR3 runs 15 residues. J was trimmed by 9 bases and V by 0 bases; bases with no gene match: 9.

This clonotype was seen more than once but under ten times. The chain links TRBV7-2 to TRBJ2-3; 7 bases map to TRBD2. Per the germline V gene, CDR1 is SGHTA and CDR2 is FQGNSA. Germline trimming cut 5 bases from V and 2 bases from J; bases unmatched to any gene: 10. This CDR3 contains 16 residues. CDR3 region: CASSPSAGLNTDTQYF. The DNA of the CDR3 is TGTGCCAGCAGCCCCTCGGCGGGACTAAACACAGATACGCAGTATTTT.

In this sample, this clonotype turned up a few times. Here the CDR3 reads CASSGPAGANVLTF. The CDR3 region has the DNA TGTGCCAGCAGCGGTCCAGCTGGGGCCAACGTCCTGACTTTC. V usage is TRBV9 and J usage is TRBJ2-6; no reliable D call. V gave up 3 bases and J gave up 2 bases, with 6 bases separating them. Germline V gene lookup returns CDR1 SGDLS and CDR2 YYNGEE. The CDR3 consists of 14 residues.

This clonotype was counted only a few times. The CDR3 loop is CATSRELDSKARTEAFF. The CDR3 DNA reads as TGTGCCACCAGCAGAGAATTGGATTCAAAGGCTAGGACTGAAGCTTTCTTT. The genes are TRBV15 and TRBJ1-1; D unclear. Germline V gene lookup returns CDR1 LNHNV and CDR2 YYDKDF (reference sequence). V dropped 0 bases and J dropped 5 bases, with 19 bases sitting between them. This CDR3 comprises 17 residues. Supplemented by reference TRBV15 and TRBJ1-1, the full variable domain reads DAMVIQNPRYQVTQFGKPVTLSCSQTLNHNVMYWYQQKSSQAPKLLFHYYDKDFNNEADTPDNFQSRRPNTSFCFLDIRSPGLGDTAMYLCATSRELDSKARTEAFFGQGTRLTVV.

The chain carries TRBV10-3 and TRBJ2-2; D may correspond to TRBD1 or TRBD2 (5 bases each). The CDR3 is made up of 13 amino acids. Germline V CDR1 and CDR2: ENHRY, SYGVKD. V was pared by 11 bases and J by 3 bases, with 13 bases between. Here the CDR3 DNA reads TGTGCCGTAACCGGGACGGACACCGGGGAGCTGTTTTTT. Translated: CAVTGTDTGELFF.

This clonotype has at least ten counts. V and J are TRBV25-1 and TRBJ2-7, with 9 bases lining up with TRBD1. After removal of 4 bases from V and 2 bases from J, the junction contained 0 bases not matched to a gene. The CDR3 contains 13 residues. Germline assignment: CDR1 MGHDK and CDR2 SYGVNS. This CDR3 is CASSGTGAYEQYF. The CDR3 nucleotides are TGTGCCAGCAGTGGGACAGGGGCCTACGAGCAGTACTTC.

This clonotype was detected a few times. J is TRBJ2-1 and V is TRBV5-1; 8 nucleotides align to TRBD1. V trimming: 0 bases; J trimming: 4 bases; junction bases outside the gene matches: 6. Germline CDR1 and CDR2: SGHRS and YFSETQ. CDR3 length equals 16 residues. CDR3 nucleotides: TGCGCCAGCAGCTTGGTTGGGACAGGCAAATACAATGAGCAGTTCTTC. Its protein is CASSLVGTGKYNEQFF.

This clonotype was seen at least ten times. The chain employs TRBV14 and TRBJ2-7, with TRBD2 identical over 9 bases. There are 13 residues in the CDR3. V shed 4 bases, J shed 2 bases, and the junction held 0 bases outside the gene matches. Germline CDR1 reads SGHDN; CDR2 reads FVKESK. The CDR3 spells CASSRGRAYEQYF. In DNA, the CDR3 is TGTGCCAGCAGCCGCGGGAGGGCCTACGAGCAGTACTTC.

In its sample, this clonotype was seen many times. The chain couples TRBV20-1 to TRBJ2-7; 7 nucleotides match TRBD1. This CDR3 comprises 15 residues. The ends lost 0 bases at V and 2 bases at J; junction bases unmatched: 7. Germline assignment: CDR1 DFQATT and CDR2 SNEGSKA (reference sequence). The DNA for the CDR3 is TGCAGTGCTAGAGATAAGAGGGGGCCAACCTACGAGCAGTACTTC. Translation gives CSARDKRGPTYEQYF.

The chain has TRBV20-1 and TRBJ1-1; 9 positions agree with TRBD1. The ends lost 3 bases at V and 0 bases at J; junction bases unmatched: 8. The CDR3 is 16 residues long. Germline V gene sequence: CDR1 DFQATT, CDR2 SNEGSKA (reference sequence). CDR3 nucleotides: TGCAGTGCTAGCGTCGGGACAGGGACCTTGAACACTGAAGCTTTCTTT. Its translation: CSASVGTGTLNTEAFF.

Only a few counts were recorded for this clonotype. The chain recombines TRBV5-1 with TRBJ2-7, with 7 bases lining up with TRBD1. The CDR3 totals 13 residues. The germline gives CDR1 SGHRS, CDR2 YFSETQ. V was clipped by 2 bases and J by 5 bases; unmatched bases: 4. CDR3 DNA sequence: TGCGCCAGCAGCTTAACAGGGGACCACGAGCAGTACTTC. It encodes CASSLTGDHEQYF.

This clonotype appeared a few times. CDR3 protein: CASESGTGLYEQYF. CDR3 DNA: TGTGCCAGCGAGTCCGGGACAGGACTATACGAGCAGTACTTC. The chain combines TRBV28 with TRBJ2-7; 8 positions agree with TRBD1. The CDR3 has 14 residues. J was trimmed by 4 bases and V by 8 bases; bases with no gene match: 10. CDR1 and CDR2 from the germline V gene are MDHEN and SYDVKM.

This clonotype was detected ten times or more. V and J are TRBV18 and TRBJ2-4, with D tentatively TRBD1 or TRBD2 (5 bases each). Per the germline V gene, CDR1 is KGHSH and CDR2 is LQKENI. The CDR3 spans 16 residues. With 2 bases removed from V and 5 bases from J, the gap between germline ends came to 16 bases. CDR3 amino acids: CASSPRSSLGENIQYF. DNA of the CDR3: TGTGCCAGCTCACCAAGGTCGTCTCTGGGGGAAAACATTCAGTACTTC.

The chain couples TRBV4-1 to TRBJ2-7; D might be TRBD2 (6 bases). The V end was cut by 4 bases, the J end by 3 bases, with 13 bases between. CDR1 and CDR2 from the germline V gene are MGHRA and YSYEKL. The CDR3 has 14 residues. The CDR3 region is CASSPRGSGYEQYF. CDR3 in DNA: TGCGCCAGCAGCCCCCGGGGGTCGGGCTACGAGCAGTACTTC.

The chain carries TRBV5-1 and TRBJ1-1; the match to TRBD1 covers 7 bases. Germline V gene data show CDR1 as SGHRS and CDR2 as YFSETQ. The CDR3 is 15 residues long. Germline trimming cut 0 bases from V and 6 bases from J; bases unmatched to any gene: 8. The CDR3 is CASSLAARGVAEAFF. The CDR3 coding sequence is TGCGCCAGCAGCTTGGCCGCCAGGGGGGTCGCTGAAGCTTTCTTT.

The chain joins TRBV3-1 to TRBJ1-1, with D tentatively TRBD1 (6 bases). Germline V gene lookup returns CDR1 LGHDT and CDR2 YNNKEL (reference sequence). CDR3 size: 14 residues. Deletions cut 1 base from V and 2 bases from J, with 8 bases between. Here the CDR3 DNA reads TGTGCCAGCAGCCAAGCAGGGGACAACACTGAAGCTTTCTTT. Translation gives CASSQAGDNTEAFF. The whole variable domain, remainder taken from reference TRBV3-1 and TRBJ1-1, is DTAVSQTPKYLVTQMGNDKSIKCEQNLGHDTMYWYKQDSKKFLKIMFSYNNKELIINETVPNRFSPKSPDKAHLNLHINSLELGDSAVYFCASSQAGDNTEAFFGQGTRLTVV.

The chain has TRBV20-1 and TRBJ2-1; no definite D call. From germline, CDR1 is DFQATT and CDR2 SNEGSKA (reference sequence). V was pared by 1 base and J by 5 bases, with 6 bases between. This CDR3 has 12 residues. This chain's CDR3 is CSARALHNEQFF. CDR3 DNA sequence: TGCAGTGCTAGAGCCCTGCACAATGAGCAGTTCTTC.

The sample holds a few counts of this clonotype. This chain joins TRBV13 and TRBJ1-1, with a possible D match to TRBD1 (5 bases). The CDR3 has 13 residues. V was shortened by 5 bases and J by 6 bases, with 13 bases between the two germline ends. The germline CDR1 and CDR2 sequences are PRHDT and FYEKMQ (reference sequence). The DNA for the CDR3 is TGTGCCAGCAGCCCGAGACAGTACCCTGAAGCTTTCTTT. Protein: CASSPRQYPEAFF.

There are many counts of this clonotype. The chain joins TRBV7-9 to TRBJ2-7, with unresolved D. CDR3 size: 12 residues. V was cut by 5 bases and J by 6 bases, with 11 bases left in between. CDR1 is SEHNR, CDR2 FQNEAQ, per germline (reference sequence). The CDR3 coding sequence is TGTGCCAGCAGCCCACCATTGAGCGAGCAGTACTTC. This codes for CASSPPLSEQYF.

This clonotype was detected only a few times. The chain employs TRBV2 and TRBJ2-3; TRBD1 is a possible D gene (5 bases). Per germline, CDR1 SNHLY and CDR2 FYNNEI. The CDR3 has 12 amino acids. Trimming cost V 7 bases and J 4 bases, with 9 bases left between them. Here the CDR3 DNA reads TGTGCCAGCACCAAGGGGTCAGATACGCAGTATTTT. Encoded protein: CASTKGSDTQYF.

The chain combines TRBV30 with TRBJ1-2; no clear D gene. With 2 bases removed from V and 8 bases from J, the gap between germline ends came to 15 bases. The CDR3 sequence is 13 residues long. Germline CDR1 and CDR2: GTSNPN and SVGIG (reference sequence). DNA of the CDR3: TGTGCCTGGAGTCTCCTTTTGAGGAGGGGCTACACCTTC. Amino acids: CAWSLLLRRGYTF.

This clonotype was counted many times. V gene TRBV3-1 combines with J gene TRBJ2-7; a weak D match, TRBD1 (5 bases). CDR1 LGHDT and CDR2 YNNKEL come from the germline V gene (reference sequence). The CDR3 contains 13 residues. Deletions cut 4 bases from V and 2 bases from J, with 9 bases between. The CDR3 coding sequence is TGTGCCAGCAGCCGAAGGGGCCCCTACGAGCAGTACTTC. Protein sequence: CASSRRGPYEQYF.

The CDR3 loop reads CSARPTGTGGFTDTQYF. As DNA, the CDR3 is TGCAGTGCTAGACCCACGGGGACAGGGGGATTCACAGATACGCAGTATTTT. The rearrangement uses TRBV20-1 and TRBJ2-3, with 11 bases that match TRBD1. Per germline, CDR1 DFQATT and CDR2 SNEGSKA (reference sequence). Trimming at V came to 2 bases and at J to 2 bases, leaving 9 bases not matched to a gene. This CDR3 is built from 17 residues.

In this sample, this clonotype turned up a few times. J is TRBJ2-3 and V is TRBV29-1; 7 nucleotides agree with TRBD2. With 7 bases clipped from V and 6 bases from J, the junction kept 7 bases outside the gene matches. The CDR3 loop spans 12 amino acids. Germline V gene lookup returns CDR1 SQVTM and CDR2 ANQGSEA. CDR3 DNA: TGCAGCGCAGTGGGGCGGGGGGATACGCAGTATTTT. This encodes CSAVGRGDTQYF.

This clonotype was counted only a few times. CDR3 sequence: CASTRGYEQPQHF. CDR3 bases: TGTGCCAGCACCCGGGGGTATGAGCAGCCCCAGCATTTT. This chain joins TRBV12-3 or TRBV12-4 and TRBJ1-5, with D possibly being TRBD1 (5 bases). CDR3 size: 13 residues. Trimming stripped 7 bases from V and 7 bases from J, with 14 bases between.